This note documents a single TCR beta chain sequence. Its antigen is unknown. These data originate in a study of T cells after posttransplantation cyclophosphamide. Study-wide results and caveats: Donor CD8+ memory clones often dominated recipient blood repertoires at later times. Recipient CMV seropositivity and CMV reactivation strongly tracked TRB clonality.

The germline gives CDR1 MDHEN, CDR2 SYDVKM. This CDR3 is built from 14 residues. The junction had 4 bases not matched to a gene; V was cut back by 6 bases and J by 0 bases. Busulfan-fludarabine conditioning, marrow transplant, and cyclophosphamide on days +3 and +4 were administered. Using immunoSEQ multiplex PCR, the repertoire was profiled, and TCRdb retains in-frame clones only, with some absent. The sample has roughly 3,800 clones, roughly 81% seen once; the top ten hold around 20%. The genes are TRBV28 and TRBJ1-2, with 7 bases matching TRBD1. The sample was PBMCs, taken after an allogeneic stem cell transplant with post-transplant cyclophosphamide. The receptor was isolated from a female patient aged 50-59 years who received an allogeneic stem cell transplant from a related donor, was CMV-positive, and had no GVHD. T cells may partly derive from the graft donor. The chain's CDR3 is CASRVTGPNYGYTF. Written as DNA, the CDR3 is TGTGCCAGCAGGGTGACAGGGCCTAACTATGGCTACACCTTC.